These T cell receptor beta chains were read from a single sample in a study of PD-1 blockade in classical Hodgkin lymphoma. TCRdb's table, derived via immunoSEQ multiplex PCR, lists solely in-frame clones and lacks some. The data show 25,000 to 30,000 clones, with roughly 76% seen just once and roughly 15% held by the top ten. Source: peripheral blood mononuclear cells (PBMCs), taken before the second cycle of nivolumab. The receptors were gathered from a human donor with classical Hodgkin lymphoma. Each CDR3 is given with its conserved first and last residue. D genes are given only for firm matches. Clone size is stated in some rows and not others, as once, few, many or a class when expanded.

TRBV5-1	TRBJ1-1	NA	NA	CASSLATTNTEAFF	TGCGCCAGCAGCTTGGCTACTACAAACACTGAAGCTTTCTTT
TRBV21-1	TRBJ1-5	NA	NA	CASSKEKSNQPQHF	TGTGCCAGCAGCAAAGAGAAAAGCAATCAGCCCCAGCATTTT
TRBV19	TRBJ1-6	NA	NA	CASRAAFKSSYNSPLHF	TGTGCCAGTAGGGCAGCATTTAAAAGCTCCTATAATTCACCCCTCCACTTT
TRBV28	TRBJ1-1	NA	TRBD1	CASRTDRAYSRNTEAFF	TGTGCCAGCCGAACCGACAGGGCCTACAGTAGGAACACTGAAGCTTTCTTT
TRBV7-2	TRBJ2-5	few	NA	CASSYVLRETQYF	TGTGCCAGCAGCTACGTCTTGCGAGAGACCCAGTACTTC
TRBV7-9	TRBJ2-7	few	TRBD1	CASSYGQALYEQYF	TGTGCCAGCAGTTATGGACAGGCACTCTACGAGCAGTACTTC
TRBV7-2	TRBJ1-1	NA	NA	CASSLSPGENTEAFF	TGTGCCAGCAGCTTATCCCCAGGCGAGAACACTGAAGCTTTCTTT
TRBV6-5	TRBJ2-5	NA	NA	CASSYPDSPQGTQYF	TGTGCCAGCAGTTACCCCGACTCACCCCAGGGGACCCAGTACTTC
TRBV4-2	TRBJ2-1	once	NA	CAVGRMDDEQFF	TGTGCCGTCGGAAGGATGGACGATGAGCAGTTCTTC
TRBV5-1	TRBJ1-2	few	NA	CASSLAGYYGYTF	TGCGCCAGCAGCTTGGCAGGGTACTATGGCTACACCTTC
TRBV14	TRBJ1-6	NA	NA	CASSQMNPPGLLNSPLHF	TGTGCCAGCAGCCAAATGAACCCCCCGGGACTGCTGAATTCACCCCTCCACTTT
TRBV6-6	TRBJ1-2	few	NA	CASKGGGRGYTF	TGTGCCAGCAAGGGAGGGGGTAGGGGCTACACCTTC
TRBV27	TRBJ2-5	NA	NA	CASSPWGKETQYF	TGTGCCAGCTCGCCGTGGGGGAAAGAGACCCAGTACTTC
TRBV29-1	TRBJ1-1	NA	TRBD1	CSVAKPGTGIEAFF	TGCAGCGTTGCAAAGCCCGGGACAGGGATTGAAGCTTTCTTT
TRBV27	TRBJ1-6	once	NA	CASSFGGHSPLHF	TGTGCCAGCAGTTTCGGGGGCCATTCACCCCTCCACTTT
TRBV4-1	TRBJ2-1	NA	NA	CASSQEQSSYNEQFF	TGCGCCAGCAGCCAAGAACAGAGTTCCTACAATGAGCAGTTCTTC
TRBV6-5	TRBJ1-2	few	NA	CASSYPPEGSYTF	TGTGCCAGCAGTTACCCCCCGGAGGGGTCCTACACCTTC
TRBV10-3	TRBJ1-1	NA	TRBD1	CAIRRTGVNTEAFF	TGTGCCATCAGGAGGACAGGGGTGAACACTGAAGCTTTCTTT
TRBV6-4	TRBJ1-2	NA	NA	CASSHGAFDGYTF	TGTGCCAGCAGTCACGGGGCTTTCGATGGCTACACCTTC